A single sample is the source of the 7 T cell receptor beta chains below, sequenced in a study of blood T cells in healthy people across ages (dated by TCRdb to the mid-2010s). The library relied on 5' RACE. The data were produced on an Illumina HiSeq 2500. A second roughly 7 to 12 cycle PCR used a sample-barcoded 5' primer and a J-beta primer mix. TCRdb reworked the public reads: Q25 trimming with fastp, MiXCR clone assembly, productive beta chains retained. Each entry is one CDR3 protein sequence, shown with its most common DNA and genes. Counted in this sample were about a million distinct CDR3 sequences; around 49% of them appeared once. The leading ten clones occupy about an eighth of the sample. Input material: blood. These receptors were obtained from a man younger than 45 in good health.

The V gene is TRBV7-6, the J gene TRBJ1-1; D call uncertain. The CDR3 totals 12 residues. Germline V gene lookup returns CDR1 SGHVS and CDR2 FNYEAQ. The germline V and J ends were trimmed by 5 bases and 6 bases, with 10 bases remaining between them. CDR3 protein: CASSPLNSEAFF. CDR3 nucleotide sequence: TGTGCCAGCAGCCCTCTTAACTCTGAAGCTTTCTTT.

This clonotype was recorded a few times. The rearrangement joins TRBV9 to TRBJ1-6; 7 nucleotides match TRBD1. This CDR3 has 15 residues. Losses at the gene ends were 3 bases for V and 3 bases for J; bases not matched to a gene: 3. The germline V gene has CDR1 SGDLS and CDR2 YYNGEE. The CDR3 protein is CASSATGNYNSPLHF. The CDR3 nucleotides read TGTGCCAGCAGCGCGACAGGGAACTATAATTCACCCCTCCACTTT.

V and J are TRBV2 and TRBJ2-5; the match to TRBD1 covers 9 bases. CDR1 SNHLY and CDR2 FYNNEI come from the germline V gene. The V segment lost 7 bases and the J segment 4 bases; nucleotides outside the gene matches: 7. This CDR3 is built from 14 residues. As DNA, the CDR3 is TGTGCCAGCACCAGCGCGGACAGGGGAGAGACCCAGTACTTC. This sequence encodes CASTSADRGETQYF.

This clonotype has more than one count but fewer than ten. The chain uses TRBV4-1 and TRBJ2-7; 9 bases map to TRBD1. J lost 1 base, V lost 4 bases, and 5 bases had no gene match. The CDR3 has 15 residues. CDR1 and CDR2 (germline): MGHRA, YSYEKL. CDR3: CASSRDRDYSYEQYF. CDR3 DNA: TGCGCCAGCAGCCGGGACAGGGACTATTCCTACGAGCAGTACTTC.

This clonotype was seen more than once but under ten times. V gene TRBV5-4 combines with J gene TRBJ1-2, with D possibly TRBD1 on 5 matching bases. Germline assignment: CDR1 SGHNT and CDR2 YYREEE (reference sequence). The germline V and J ends were trimmed by 1 base and 12 bases, with 19 bases remaining between them. The CDR3 runs 14 residues. This CDR3 is CASSLTGMTDGDTF. The CDR3 nucleotides read TGTGCCAGCAGCTTGACAGGAATGACGGACGGAGACACCTTC.

To note about this clonotype: One junction end does not reproduce the germline sequence, and a read error may be involved. The chain has TRBV5-1 and TRBJ1-5; the D gene is possibly TRBD1 (5 bases). Looked up from germline, CDR1 is SGHRS and CDR2 is YFSETQ. The CDR3 sequence is 13 residues long. CDR3 in DNA: TGCGCCAGCAGCGGACATCCCAATCAGTCCCAGCATTTT. It specifies CASSGHPNQSQHF.

The chain couples TRBV5-1 to TRBJ2-1; D possibly corresponds to TRBD1 (6 bases). The CDR3 sequence is 14 residues long. Germline CDR1 SGHRS, CDR2 YFSETQ. V lost 1 base, J lost 5 bases, and 10 bases lay in between. CDR3 loop: CASSLMGTNNEQFF. In DNA form, the CDR3 reads TGCGCCAGCAGCTTGATGGGGACAAACAATGAGCAGTTCTTC.